Below, 24 T cell receptor beta chains from the same sample are listed, as sequenced in a study of human versus mouse CDR3 diversity and MHC coevolution. Libraries were prepared by immunoSEQ multiplex PCR; TCRdb keeps only in-frame clonotypes and omits some of them. The sample lists about 77,000 clones, just under 95% occurring once. The sequencing input was naive CD4+ T cells from blood. Described subset: CD45RO-negative CD62L-positive naive CD4 T cells. These TCRs come from a person between 25 and 70 years old in good health.

The gene calls are TRBV6-5 and TRBJ2-5; unclear D gene. Germline assignment: CDR1 MNHEY and CDR2 SVGAGI. This CDR3 region has 12 residues. The V end lost 0 bases, the J end lost 7 bases, and 6 bases lay between the germline ends. CDR3: CASSYSRGTQYF. CDR3 in DNA: TGTGCCAGCAGTTACTCAAGAGGGACCCAGTACTTC.

The chain joins TRBV6-5 to TRBJ1-4, with D possibly TRBD1 on 6 matching bases. Germline CDR1 and CDR2: MNHEY and SVGAGI. V dropped 4 bases and J dropped 5 bases, with 14 bases sitting between them. The CDR3 covers 15 residues. CDR3 residues: CASSSSGGRNEKLFF. DNA of the CDR3: TGTGCCAGCAGTTCCTCCGGGGGGCGAAATGAAAAACTGTTTTTT.

Note on this clone: This CDR3 is also generated by other DNA sequences in the sample. The V call is TRBV6-5, the J call TRBJ1-1; TRBD1 is a possible D gene (5 bases). Trimming took off 4 bases at V and 1 base at J, with 13 bases between the two ends. CDR1 is MNHEY and CDR2 is SVGAGI in the germline V gene. The CDR3 extends over 15 amino acids. CDR3 region: CASSWETGANTEAFF. The CDR3 DNA is TGTGCCAGCAGTTGGGAAACAGGAGCGAACACTGAAGCTTTCTTT.

The V and J genes are TRBV15 and TRBJ2-1, with D possibly TRBD2 on 5 matching bases. Germline V gene data show CDR1 as LNHNV and CDR2 as YYDKDF (reference sequence). V dropped 1 base and J dropped 3 bases, with 13 bases sitting between them. The CDR3 runs 16 residues. The chain's CDR3 is CATSRGSTAGYNEQFF. CDR3 nucleotide sequence: TGTGCCACCAGCAGAGGGTCGACTGCGGGCTACAATGAGCAGTTCTTC.

The chain links TRBV5-4 to TRBJ1-1; possible D gene TRBD1, 6 bases. The CDR3 extends over 14 amino acids. V was trimmed by 2 bases and J by 5 bases, leaving 13 bases between them. The germline V gene has CDR1 SGHNT and CDR2 YYREEE (reference sequence). The chain's CDR3 is CASSFGGAGTEAFF. The CDR3 nucleotides are TGTGCCAGCAGCTTCGGGGGGGCGGGTACTGAAGCTTTCTTT.

The V call is TRBV11-2, the J call TRBJ2-7; 7 nucleotides line up with TRBD2. This CDR3 contains 16 residues. Germline CDR1 SGHAT, CDR2 FQNNGV. V was clipped by 1 base and J by 7 bases; unmatched bases: 13. In nucleotides, the CDR3 is TGTGCCAGCAGCTTAGGTATGCAGCGGGGAGGCGGGGAGCAGTACTTC. Translating gives CASSLGMQRGGGEQYF.

The gene calls are TRBV5-1 and TRBJ2-1; TRBD2 matches 8 bases. Germline loops: CDR1 SGHRS, CDR2 YFSETQ. V was pared by 3 bases and J by 8 bases, with 7 bases of the junction left unmatched. CDR3 size: 14 residues. The CDR3: CASSSRLASHEQFF. DNA for the CDR3: TGCGCCAGCAGCTCCCGACTAGCGTCCCATGAGCAGTTCTTC.

This clone was observed once. The chain combines TRBV4-2 with TRBJ2-7, with D possibly TRBD2 on 6 matching bases. Trimming removed 1 base at V and 2 bases at J, with 12 bases between. Looked up from germline, CDR1 is LGHNA and CDR2 is YNFKEQ. The length of the CDR3 is 15 residues. CDR3 coding DNA: TGTGCCAGCAGCCAAGCGGTAGCGGAGACCTACGAGCAGTACTTC. Its translation is CASSQAVAETYEQYF.

The rearrangement joins TRBV6-5 to TRBJ2-2; 8 nucleotides align to TRBD2. CDR1 MNHEY and CDR2 SVGAGI come from the germline V gene. This CDR3 is built from 15 residues. Trimming at V came to 7 bases and at J to 5 bases, leaving 9 bases not matched to a gene. The CDR3 loop is CASNTAGDGTGELFF. CDR3 in DNA: TGTGCCAGCAATACAGCGGGAGACGGTACCGGGGAGCTGTTTTTT.

The genes are TRBV11-2 and TRBJ2-1; TRBD1 matches 10 bases. Per germline, CDR1 SGHAT and CDR2 FQNNGV. This CDR3 is built from 15 residues. The V segment lost 5 bases and the J segment 2 bases; nucleotides outside the gene matches: 3. The CDR3 protein is CASSQDRGAYNEQFF. DNA for the CDR3: TGTGCCAGCAGCCAGGACAGGGGGGCCTACAATGAGCAGTTCTTC.

This rearrangement joins TRBV5-5 to TRBJ2-1; D perhaps matches TRBD1 (5 bases). This CDR3 region has 15 residues. Per the germline V gene, CDR1 is SGHKS and CDR2 is YYEKEE (reference sequence). The V gene lost 0 bases and the J gene lost 8 bases, with 15 bases spanning the gap. The CDR3 is CASSLVGAPGDEQFF. For the CDR3, the DNA is TGTGCCAGCAGCTTGGTAGGGGCCCCTGGTGATGAGCAGTTCTTC.

CDR3 nucleotides: TGTGCCAGCAGCCCGCCCCGGACAGCCATGAACACTGAAGCTTTCTTT. Protein sequence: CASSPPRTAMNTEAFF. The V call is TRBV5-4, the J call TRBJ1-1; D possibly corresponds to TRBD1 (6 bases). CDR1 is SGHNT, CDR2 YYREEE, per germline (reference sequence). This CDR3 contains 16 residues. V was cut by 4 bases and J by 0 bases, with 16 bases left in between.

The J gene is TRBJ1-1, the V gene TRBV11-2, with D possibly being TRBD1 (6 bases). The V end lost 7 bases, the J end lost 3 bases, and 12 bases lay between the germline ends. The CDR3 runs 13 residues. Germline V gene sequence: CDR1 SGHAT, CDR2 FQNNGV. CDR3 coding DNA: TGTGCCAGCATCGGTTGGACAGACACTGAAGCTTTCTTT. Its translation is CASIGWTDTEAFF.

The chain recombines TRBV9 with TRBJ2-7, with a tentative D call TRBD1 (6 bases). Trimming took 5 bases from V and 5 from J, leaving 23 bases between them. This CDR3 has 16 amino acids. Germline V gives CDR1 SGDLS, CDR2 YYNGEE. The CDR3 coding sequence is TGTGCCAGCAGTCCCCAATCCCAGGGGTTGGGAAACGAGCAGTACTTC. It translates to CASSPQSQGLGNEQYF.

This clone was observed a few times. This rearrangement joins TRBV21-1 to TRBJ2-7; TRBD2 was called by the table and not checked on the DNA. TRBV21-1 is listed as a pseudogene. This CDR3 is 18 amino acids long. This CDR3 is CASSPQGLAGVKNRKQYF. The CDR3 bases are TGTGCCAGCAGCCCTCAAGGACTAGCGGGAGTAAAGAATCGGAAGCAGTACTTC.

This chain joins TRBV5-6 and TRBJ2-5; 8 nucleotides match TRBD2. The CDR3 loop spans 14 amino acids. Germline V CDR1 and CDR2: SGHDT, YYEEEE. V dropped 3 bases and J dropped 3; count of bases not matched to a gene: 4. Here the CDR3 reads CASSSTAGEETQYF. DNA for the CDR3: TGTGCCAGCAGCTCAACAGCGGGAGAAGAGACCCAGTACTTC.

This clone is a singleton in its sample. The genes are TRBV5-1 and TRBJ2-5, with 13 bases fitting TRBD2. CDR3 length: 16 residues. V lost 4 bases, J lost 0 bases, and 3 bases stayed unmatched. Germline CDR1 and CDR2: SGHRS and YFSETQ. As DNA, the CDR3 is TGCGCCAGCAGCCCCGGGACTAGCGGGGACCAAGAGACCCAGTACTTC. It translates to CASSPGTSGDQETQYF.

Here the CDR3 reads CASSPVDRGHGYTF. The CDR3, as DNA: TGTGCCAGCAGTCCCGTAGACAGGGGGCATGGCTACACCTTC. The genes are TRBV28 and TRBJ1-2, with TRBD1 matching over 10 bases. The CDR3 is 14 amino acids. Germline trimming cut 5 bases from V and 6 bases from J; bases unmatched to any gene: 6. The germline CDR1 and CDR2 sequences are MDHEN and SYDVKM.

This rearrangement joins TRBV7-8 to TRBJ1-3, with 9 bases aligning to TRBD1. CDR3 length equals 16 residues. Germline V CDR1 and CDR2: SGHVS, FQNEAQ. Trimming took 1 base from V and 4 from J; bases not matched to a gene: 5. CDR3 amino acids: CASSLVGQGFGNTIYF. The CDR3 DNA reads as TGTGCCAGCAGCTTAGTGGGACAGGGTTTCGGAAACACCATATATTTT.

The V call is TRBV18, the J call TRBJ2-2, with 7 bases that match TRBD2. Germline values: CDR1 KGHSH, CDR2 LQKENI. The CDR3 extends over 16 amino acids. V shed 3 bases and J 0 bases; nucleotides not matched to a gene: 4. CDR3 sequence reads: CASSPISGSNTGELFF. CDR3 sequence (DNA): TGTGCCAGCTCACCCATTAGCGGGTCGAACACCGGGGAGCTGTTTTTT.

The gene calls are TRBV25-1 and TRBJ2-5, with TRBD2 matching 12 bases. Germline V gene data show CDR1 as MGHDK and CDR2 as SYGVNS. Trimming removed 7 bases from V and 5 bases from J; junction bases left unmatched: 14. The CDR3 is made up of 17 amino acids. This CDR3 is CASKKGLAGRRRETQYF. The CDR3 nucleotides are TGTGCCAGCAAAAAGGGACTAGCGGGCCGGAGGCGGGAGACCCAGTACTTC.

This clone was detected once. The rearrangement links TRBV30 to TRBJ2-3; D is unresolved. The germline V and J ends were trimmed by 3 bases and 4 bases, with 11 bases remaining between them. Germline values: CDR1 GTSNPN, CDR2 SVGIG (reference sequence). The CDR3 extends over 13 amino acids. The CDR3 sequence: CAWSRLQPDTQYF. The CDR3 region has the DNA TGTGCCTGGAGCCGACTTCAACCAGATACGCAGTATTTT. Full variable domain (outside the CDR3, taken from reference TRBV30 and TRBJ2-3): SQTIHQWPATLVQPVGSPLSLECTVEGTSNPNLYWYRQAAGRGLQLLFYSVGIGQISSEVPQNLSASRPQDRQFILSSKKLLLSDSGFYLCAWSRLQPDTQYFGPGTRLTVL.

This chain uses TRBV2 with TRBJ2-3, with a tentative D call TRBD2 (6 bases). CDR3 size: 16 residues. Germline values: CDR1 SNHLY, CDR2 FYNNEI. The V gene lost 6 bases and the J gene lost 4 bases, with 20 bases spanning the gap. CDR3 sequence: CASSTFGGAVSDTQYF. The CDR3 bases are TGTGCCAGCAGCACCTTTGGCGGGGCAGTGTCAGATACGCAGTATTTT.

The CDR3 region has the DNA TGTGCCATCAGTGAGGGGACTAGCTCCTACAATGAGCAGTTCTTC. It is translated as CAISEGTSSYNEQFF. This rearrangement joins TRBV10-3 to TRBJ2-1; TRBD2 matches at 8 bases. Germline V gene data show CDR1 as ENHRY and CDR2 as SYGVKD. V lost 2 bases to trimming and J lost 0 bases; unmatched junction nucleotides: 0. This CDR3 has 15 amino acids.